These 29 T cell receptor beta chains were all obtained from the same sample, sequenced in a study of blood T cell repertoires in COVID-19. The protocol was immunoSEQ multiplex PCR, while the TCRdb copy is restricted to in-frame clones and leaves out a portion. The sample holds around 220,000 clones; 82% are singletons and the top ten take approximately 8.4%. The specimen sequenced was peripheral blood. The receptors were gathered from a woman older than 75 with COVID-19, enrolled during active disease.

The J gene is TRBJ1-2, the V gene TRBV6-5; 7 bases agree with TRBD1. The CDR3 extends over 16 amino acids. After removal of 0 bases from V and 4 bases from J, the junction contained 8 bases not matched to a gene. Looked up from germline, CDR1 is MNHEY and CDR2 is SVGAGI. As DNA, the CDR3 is TGTGCCAGCAGTTACTCGAGCCAGGGGGTGAGCTATGGCTACACCTTC. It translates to CASSYSSQGVSYGYTF.

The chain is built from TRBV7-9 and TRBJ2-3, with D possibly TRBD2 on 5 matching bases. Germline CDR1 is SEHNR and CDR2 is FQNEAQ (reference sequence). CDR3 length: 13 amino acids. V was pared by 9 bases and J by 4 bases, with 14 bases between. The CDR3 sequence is CARGEGMSDTQYF. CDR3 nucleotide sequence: TGTGCCAGGGGAGAAGGGATGTCAGATACGCAGTATTTT.

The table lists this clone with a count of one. CDR3 sequence reads: CARSLPGQGQPQHF. The CDR3, as DNA: TGTGCCAGAAGCTTACCGGGACAGGGACAGCCCCAGCATTTT. The chain recombines TRBV5-3 with TRBJ1-5; 9 nucleotides match TRBD1. TRBV5-3 is classed as an ORF, of uncertain function. CDR3 length equals 14 residues. Unmatched junction bases numbered 4, after V lost 2 bases and J lost 7 bases.

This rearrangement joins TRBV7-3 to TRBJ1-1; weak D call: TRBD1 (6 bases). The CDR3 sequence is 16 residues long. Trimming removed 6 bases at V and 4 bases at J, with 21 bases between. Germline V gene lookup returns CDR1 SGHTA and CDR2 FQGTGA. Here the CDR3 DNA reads TGTGCCAGCAGACCTAACGGGGGGCCATGGAGCACTGAAGCTTTCTTT. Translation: CASRPNGGPWSTEAFF.

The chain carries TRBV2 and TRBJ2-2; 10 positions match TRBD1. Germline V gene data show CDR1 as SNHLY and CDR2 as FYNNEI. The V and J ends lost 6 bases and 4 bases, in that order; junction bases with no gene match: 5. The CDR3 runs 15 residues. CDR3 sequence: CASRTRDRGTGELFF. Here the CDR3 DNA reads TGTGCCAGCAGGACCCGGGACAGGGGCACCGGGGAGCTGTTTTTT.

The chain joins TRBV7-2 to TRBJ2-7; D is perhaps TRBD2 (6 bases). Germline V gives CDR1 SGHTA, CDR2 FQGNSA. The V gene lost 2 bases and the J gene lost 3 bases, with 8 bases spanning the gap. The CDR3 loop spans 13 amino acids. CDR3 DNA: TGTGCCAGCAGCTTAACGGACTACTACGAGCAGTACTTC. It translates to CASSLTDYYEQYF.

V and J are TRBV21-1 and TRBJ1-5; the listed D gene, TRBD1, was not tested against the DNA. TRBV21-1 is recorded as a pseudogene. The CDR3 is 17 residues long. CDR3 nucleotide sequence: TGTGCCAGCAGATACAAACCCGGGACAGGGTTCAATCAGCCCCAGCATTTT. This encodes CASRYKPGTGFNQPQHF.

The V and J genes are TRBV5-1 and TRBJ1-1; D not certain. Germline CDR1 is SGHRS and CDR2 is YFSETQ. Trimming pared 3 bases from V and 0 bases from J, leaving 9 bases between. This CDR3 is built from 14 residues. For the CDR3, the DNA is TGCGCCAGCAGCTCGACAACCATGAACACTGAAGCTTTCTTT. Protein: CASSSTTMNTEAFF.

This CDR3 reads CASSGTTGDNYGYTF. DNA of the CDR3: TGTGCCAGCAGTGGAACAACAGGGGATAACTATGGCTACACCTTC. The gene calls are TRBV2 and TRBJ1-2, with TRBD1 matching over 7 bases. The germline gives CDR1 SNHLY, CDR2 FYNNEI. The CDR3 length is 15 residues. V trimming: 4 bases; J trimming: 1 base; junction bases outside the gene matches: 6.

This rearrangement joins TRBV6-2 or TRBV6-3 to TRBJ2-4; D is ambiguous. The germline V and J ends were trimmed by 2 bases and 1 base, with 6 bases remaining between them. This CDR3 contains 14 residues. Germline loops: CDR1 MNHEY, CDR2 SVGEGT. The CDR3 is CASSYTGAKNIQYF. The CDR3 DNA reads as TGTGCCAGCAGTTACACCGGGGCCAAAAACATTCAGTACTTC.

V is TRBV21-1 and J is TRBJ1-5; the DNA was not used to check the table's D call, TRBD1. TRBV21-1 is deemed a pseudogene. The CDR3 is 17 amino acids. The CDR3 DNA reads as TGTGCCAGCAGCGAGATTAGGACAGGGAACGGCAATCAGCCCCAGCATTTT. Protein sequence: CASSEIRTGNGNQPQHF.

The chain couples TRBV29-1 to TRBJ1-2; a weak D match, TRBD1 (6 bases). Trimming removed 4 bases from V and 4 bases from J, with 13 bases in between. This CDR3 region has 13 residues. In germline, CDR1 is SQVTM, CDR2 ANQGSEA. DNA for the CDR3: TGCAGCGTTGTTGAGGGGGTCCGCTATGGCTACACCTTC. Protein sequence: CSVVEGVRYGYTF.

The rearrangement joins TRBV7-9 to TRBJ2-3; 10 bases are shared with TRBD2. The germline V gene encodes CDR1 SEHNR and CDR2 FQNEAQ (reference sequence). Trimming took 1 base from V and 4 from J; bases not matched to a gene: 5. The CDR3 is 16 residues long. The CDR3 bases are TGTGCCAGCAGCTTAGGAGCTAGCGGGAGCGCAGATACGCAGTATTTT. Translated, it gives CASSLGASGSADTQYF.

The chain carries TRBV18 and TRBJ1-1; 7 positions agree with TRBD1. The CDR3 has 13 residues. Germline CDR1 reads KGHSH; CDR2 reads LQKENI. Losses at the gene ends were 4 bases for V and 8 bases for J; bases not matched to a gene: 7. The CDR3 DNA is TGTGCCAGCTCACAGACAGGGTGGGGGGAAGCTTTCTTT. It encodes CASSQTGWGEAFF.

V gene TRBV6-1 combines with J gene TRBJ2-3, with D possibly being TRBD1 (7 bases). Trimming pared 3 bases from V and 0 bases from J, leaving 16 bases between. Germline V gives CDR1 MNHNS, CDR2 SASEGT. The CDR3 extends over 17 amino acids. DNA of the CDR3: TGTGCCAGCAGTGATCAGGGGGGCCGCCTCAGCACAGATACGCAGTATTTT. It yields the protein CASSDQGGRLSTDTQYF.

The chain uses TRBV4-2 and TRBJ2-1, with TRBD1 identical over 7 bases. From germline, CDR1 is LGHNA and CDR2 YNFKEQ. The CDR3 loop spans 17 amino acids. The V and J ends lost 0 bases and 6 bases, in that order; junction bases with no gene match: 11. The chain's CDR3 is CASSQDLTGRSFNEQFF. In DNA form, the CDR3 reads TGTGCCAGCAGCCAAGATTTGACAGGGCGGAGTTTCAATGAGCAGTTCTTC.

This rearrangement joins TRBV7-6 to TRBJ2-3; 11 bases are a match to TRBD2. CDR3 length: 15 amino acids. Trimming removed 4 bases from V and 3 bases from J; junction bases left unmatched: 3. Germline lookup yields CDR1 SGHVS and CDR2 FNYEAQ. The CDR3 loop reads CASSYSGGATDTQYF. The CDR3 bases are TGTGCCAGCAGCTATAGCGGGGGGGCGACAGATACGCAGTATTTT.

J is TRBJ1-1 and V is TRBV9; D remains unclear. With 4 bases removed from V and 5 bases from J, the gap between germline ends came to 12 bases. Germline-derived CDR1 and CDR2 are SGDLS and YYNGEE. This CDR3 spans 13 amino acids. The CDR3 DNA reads TGTGCCAGCAGCCCCAGTGGTCAAACTGAAGCTTTCTTT. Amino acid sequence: CASSPSGQTEAFF.

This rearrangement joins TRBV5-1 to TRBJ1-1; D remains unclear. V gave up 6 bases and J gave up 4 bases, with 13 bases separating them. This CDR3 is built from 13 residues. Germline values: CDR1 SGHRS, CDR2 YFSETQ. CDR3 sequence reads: CASKITVTTEAFF. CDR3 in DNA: TGCGCCAGCAAGATTACAGTAACCACTGAAGCTTTCTTT. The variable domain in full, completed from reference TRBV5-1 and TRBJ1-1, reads KAGVTQTPRYLIKTRGQQVTLSCSPISGHRSVSWYQQTPGQGLQFLFEYFSETQRNKGNFPGRFSGRQFSNSRSEMNVSTLELGDSALYLCASKITVTTEAFFGQGTRLTVV.

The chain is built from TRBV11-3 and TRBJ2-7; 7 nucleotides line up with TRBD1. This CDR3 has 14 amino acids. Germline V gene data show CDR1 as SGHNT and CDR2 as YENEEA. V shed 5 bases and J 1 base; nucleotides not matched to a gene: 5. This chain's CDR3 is CASSPGTASYEQYF. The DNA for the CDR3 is TGTGCCAGCAGCCCCGGGACAGCTTCCTACGAGCAGTACTTC.

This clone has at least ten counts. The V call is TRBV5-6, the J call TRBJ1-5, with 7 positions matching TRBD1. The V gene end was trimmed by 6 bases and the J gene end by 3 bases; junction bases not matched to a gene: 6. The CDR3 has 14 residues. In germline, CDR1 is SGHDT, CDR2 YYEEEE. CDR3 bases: TGTGCCAGCAACTTACAGGGGCCCAATCAGCCCCAGCATTTT. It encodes CASNLQGPNQPQHF.

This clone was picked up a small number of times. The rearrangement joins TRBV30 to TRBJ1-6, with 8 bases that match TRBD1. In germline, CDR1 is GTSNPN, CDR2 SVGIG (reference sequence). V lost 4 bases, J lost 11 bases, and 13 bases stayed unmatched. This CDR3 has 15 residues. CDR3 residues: CAWKAITGGLAPLHF. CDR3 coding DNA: TGTGCCTGGAAAGCCATCACAGGGGGTCTAGCACCCCTCCACTTT.

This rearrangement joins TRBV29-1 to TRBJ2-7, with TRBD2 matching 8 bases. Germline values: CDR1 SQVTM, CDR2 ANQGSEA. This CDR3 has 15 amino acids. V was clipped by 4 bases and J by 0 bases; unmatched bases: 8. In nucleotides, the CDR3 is TGCAGCGTTGTAACCCCGGGGGGGGTCTCCTACGAGCAGTACTTC. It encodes CSVVTPGGVSYEQYF.

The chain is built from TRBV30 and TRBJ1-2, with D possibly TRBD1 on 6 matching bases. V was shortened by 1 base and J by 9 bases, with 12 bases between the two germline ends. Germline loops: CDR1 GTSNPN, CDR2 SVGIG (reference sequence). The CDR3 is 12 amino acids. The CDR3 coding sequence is TGTGCCTGGAGTGCCGACAGGTGGAGCTACACCTTC. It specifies CAWSADRWSYTF.

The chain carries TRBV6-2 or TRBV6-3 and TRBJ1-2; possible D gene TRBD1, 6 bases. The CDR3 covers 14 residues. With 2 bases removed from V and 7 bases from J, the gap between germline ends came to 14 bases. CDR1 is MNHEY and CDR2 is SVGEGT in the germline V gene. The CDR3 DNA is TGTGCCAGCAGTTACGGCGCGGGGGCGTTTGGCTACACCTTC. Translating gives CASSYGAGAFGYTF.

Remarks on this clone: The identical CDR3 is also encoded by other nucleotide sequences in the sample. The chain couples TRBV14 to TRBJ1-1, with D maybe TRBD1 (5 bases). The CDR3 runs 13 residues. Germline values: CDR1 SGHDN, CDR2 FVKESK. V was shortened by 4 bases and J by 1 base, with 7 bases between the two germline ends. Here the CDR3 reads CASSLTGNTEAFF. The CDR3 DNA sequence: TGTGCCAGCAGCCTCACAGGGAACACTGAAGCTTTCTTT.

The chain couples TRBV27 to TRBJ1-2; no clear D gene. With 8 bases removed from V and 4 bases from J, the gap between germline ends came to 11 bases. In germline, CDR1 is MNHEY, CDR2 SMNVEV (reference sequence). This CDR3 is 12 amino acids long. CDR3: CASGRGGYGYTF. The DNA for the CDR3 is TGTGCCAGCGGGCGGGGTGGCTATGGCTACACCTTC.

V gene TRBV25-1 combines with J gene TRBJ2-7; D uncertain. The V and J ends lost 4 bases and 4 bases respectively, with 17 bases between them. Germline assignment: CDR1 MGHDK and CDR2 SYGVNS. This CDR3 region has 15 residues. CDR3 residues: CASSGQVLIRYEQYF. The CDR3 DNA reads TGTGCCAGCAGTGGTCAGGTGCTGATCAGGTACGAGCAGTACTTC.

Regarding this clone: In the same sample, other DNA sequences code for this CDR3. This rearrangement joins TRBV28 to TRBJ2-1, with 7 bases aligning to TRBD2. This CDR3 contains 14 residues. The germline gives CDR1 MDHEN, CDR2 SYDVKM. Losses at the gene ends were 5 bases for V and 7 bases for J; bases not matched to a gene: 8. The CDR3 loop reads CASSPRTSRNEQFF. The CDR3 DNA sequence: TGTGCCAGCAGTCCGCGGACTAGTCGGAATGAGCAGTTCTTC. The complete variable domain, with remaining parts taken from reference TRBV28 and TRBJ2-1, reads DVKVTQSSRYLVKRTGEKVFLECVQDMDHENMFWYRQDPGLGLRLIYFSYDVKMKEKGDIPEGYSVSREKKERFSLILESASTNQTSMYLCASSPRTSRNEQFFGPGTRLTVL.